Listed below are T cell receptor beta chains from one sample, sequenced in a study of a mutant IDH1 vaccine in newly diagnosed glioma. These receptors' targets are unknown. Assay: immunoSEQ multiplex PCR; the TCRdb copy retains only in-frame clones and omits some. The table includes 35,000 to 40,000 clones, 84% detected once. The material sequenced was PBMCs, taken from a glioma patient whose treatment included an IDH1 peptide vaccine. These receptors were collected from a middle-aged man with glioma. Each CDR3 is given with its conserved first and last residue. A D gene is named only where the DNA matches it firmly. Where a row states a size, it is once, few, many or the class of an expanded clone; other rows omit it.

TRBD1 TRBJ1-1 TRBV6-5 . CASDSRGRAEAFF TGTGCCAGTGATTCCAGGGGGCGCGCTGAAGCTTTCTTT
TRBD2 TRBJ2-7 TRBV27 . CASSLSGRAYEQYF TGTGCCAGCAGTTTGAGCGGGAGGGCCTACGAGCAGTACTTC
. TRBJ2-4 TRBV4-1 . CASSQGNEGAKNIQYF TGCGCCAGCAGCCAAGGCAATGAGGGAGCCAAAAACATTCAGTACTTC
TRBD2 TRBJ2-7 TRBV4-3 . CASSQDVPGLAGGLNEQYF TGCGCCAGCAGCCAAGACGTCCCGGGACTAGCGGGAGGGCTCAACGAGCAGTACTTC
TRBD2 TRBJ2-5 TRBV6-6 . CASSYSGGRLETQYF TGTGCCAGCAGTTACTCTGGCGGGAGGTTAGAGACCCAGTACTTC
. TRBJ2-4 TRBV9 . CASSDTPRYLAKNIQYF TGTGCCAGCAGCGACACACCGCGCTACTTAGCCAAAAACATTCAGTACTTC
. TRBJ1-1 TRBV10-2 . CASSPVLDTEAFF TGCGCCAGCAGTCCGGTCCTGGACACTGAAGCTTTCTTT
. TRBJ1-2 TRBV5-8 . CASSLSWQDGYTF TGTGCCAGCAGCTTGTCCTGGCAAGATGGCTACACCTTC
. TRBJ2-3 TRBV18 . CASSPNPDTQYF TGTGCCAGCTCCCCTAACCCAGATACGCAGTATTTT
. TRBJ2-5 TRBV5-1 . CASSAGSQETQYF TGCGCCAGCAGCGCAGGGTCCCAAGAGACCCAGTACTTC
. TRBJ1-1 TRBV5-1 . CASSFGGVGTEAFF TGCGCCAGCAGCTTTGGCGGGGTAGGCACTGAAGCTTTCTTT
. TRBJ2-1 TRBV9 . CASSGQQEYNEQFF TGTGCCAGCAGCGGCCAGCAGGAGTACAATGAGCAGTTCTTC
TRBD1 TRBJ1-2 TRBV19 . CASSIETGTAIGGYTF TGTGCCAGTAGTATTGAAACCGGGACAGCTATCGGCGGCTACACCTTC
. TRBJ2-2 TRBV6-5 . CASSYSRLLNTGELFF TGTGCCAGCAGTTACTCGCGCCTCCTGAACACCGGGGAGCTGTTTTTT
TRBD2 TRBJ2-7 TRBV2 few CASSAGTSGRLEQYF TGTGCCAGCAGTGCCGGGACTAGCGGGAGACTTGAGCAGTACTTC
. TRBJ1-3 TRBV19 . CASSSRFSGNTIYF TGTGCCAGTAGTTCACGATTCTCTGGAAACACCATATATTTT
TRBD2 TRBJ2-3 TRBV7-7 . CASTQGLAGGIDTQYF TGTGCTAGCACCCAAGGGCTAGCGGGAGGGATAGATACGCAGTATTTT
TRBD1 TRBJ2-2 TRBV7-7 . CASSLGQGAPSTGELFF TGTGCTAGCAGCCTGGGACAGGGGGCGCCTAGCACCGGGGAGCTGTTTTTT
TRBD1 TRBJ2-1 TRBV6-5 . CASSPGDRVDNEQFF TGTGCCAGCAGTCCCGGGGACAGGGTCGACAATGAGCAGTTCTTC
TRBD2 TRBJ2-7 TRBV2 . CASIRAGGPDKYF TGTGCCAGCATCAGAGCGGGAGGGCCGGACAAGTACTTC
. TRBJ1-1 TRBV9 . CASSVSERNTEAFF TGTGCCAGCAGCGTATCCGAGAGGAACACTGAAGCTTTCTTT
. TRBJ2-2 TRBV2 few CASSRANTGELFF TGTGCCAGCAGCAGGGCAAACACCGGGGAGCTGTTTTTT
. TRBJ2-3 TRBV7-2 . CASSLVYGRTDTQYF TGTGCCAGCAGCTTAGTTTACGGACGCACAGATACGCAGTATTTT
TRBD1 TRBJ2-7 TRBV5-1 . CASSFFPGQGSNEQYF TGCGCCAGCAGCTTTTTCCCGGGACAGGGGAGCAACGAGCAGTACTTC
. TRBJ2-5 TRBV7-9 . CASSLGSQLGETQYF TGTGCCAGCAGCTTAGGCAGCCAGCTGGGAGAGACCCAGTACTTC
. TRBJ1-1 TRBV6-1 . CASRETIWGADTEAFF TGTGCCAGCAGGGAAACGATATGGGGGGCGGACACTGAAGCTTTCTTT
. TRBJ1-5 TRBV19 . CASSIDGAGNQPQHF TGTGCCAGTAGTATAGATGGGGCTGGGAATCAGCCCCAGCATTTT
. TRBJ2-7 TRBV6-5 . CASSPYDGLSEQYF TGTGCCAGCAGTCCCTACGACGGGCTCTCCGAGCAGTACTTC
TRBD2 TRBJ2-3 TRBV27 . CASSLVGVLAVHSTDTQYF TGTGCCAGCAGTCTGGTGGGGGTACTAGCGGTGCATAGCACAGATACGCAGTATTTT
. TRBJ1-1 TRBV9 . CASSVDGRGVNTEAFF TGTGCCAGCAGCGTAGATGGTAGGGGTGTGAACACTGAAGCTTTCTTT
. TRBJ2-3 TRBV4-1 . CASSQAPAGTDTQYF TGCGCCAGCAGCCAAGCTCCAGCGGGCACAGATACGCAGTATTTT
. TRBJ1-1 TRBV10-3 . CAISAPGRTEAFF TGTGCCATCAGTGCCCCGGGGAGGACTGAAGCTTTCTTT
TRBD1 TRBJ1-2 TRBV7-8 few CASSLLGGQVAGYTF TGTGCCAGCAGCTTATTGGGGGGACAGGTTGCTGGCTACACCTTC
. TRBJ1-2 TRBV10-3 . CAISESAGNYGYTF TGTGCCATCAGTGAGTCGGCAGGCAACTATGGCTACACCTTC
. TRBJ1-3 TRBV10-3 . CAISPRQGDGGGNTIYF TGTGCCATCAGTCCCAGGCAGGGCGATGGAGGAGGAAACACCATATATTTT
TRBD1 TRBJ1-2 TRBV9 once CASSVDGGGIFYGYTF TGTGCCAGCAGCGTCGATGGAGGGGGCATATTCTATGGCTACACCTTC
. TRBJ2-7 TRBV5-1 . CASSFSSYEQYF TGCGCCAGCAGTTTCAGTTCCTACGAGCAGTACTTC
TRBD1 TRBJ2-7 TRBV28 . CASSPGGLIAYEQYF TGTGCCAGCAGCCCAGGGGGCCTTATCGCCTACGAGCAGTACTTC
. TRBJ1-2 TRBV19 . CASIENGGDYGYTF TGTGCCAGTATCGAAAACGGGGGCGACTATGGCTACACCTTC
TRBD1 TRBJ1-5 TRBV5-6 . CASSLCRGHIRNQPQHF TGTGCCAGCAGCTTGTGTAGGGGGCATATCCGCAATCAGCCCCAGCATTTT
. TRBJ1-4 TRBV5-1 . CASSRRGGNEKLFF TGCGCCAGCAGCCGGCGGGGGGGGAATGAAAAACTGTTTTTT
TRBD1 TRBJ1-1 TRBV9 . CASSVGGGTGRATEAFF TGTGCCAGCAGCGTAGGGGGCGGGACAGGTCGGGCCACTGAAGCTTTCTTT
. TRBJ1-2 TRBV30 medium-sized CAWSLANYGYTF TGTGCCTGGAGTCTGGCTAACTATGGCTACACCTTC
TRBD1 TRBJ1-1 TRBV5-6 once CASSVTGETFF TGTGCCAGCAGCGTGACAGGGGAGACTTTCTTT
. TRBJ2-1 TRBV10-3 . CAIRGGGREREQFF TGTGCCATCCGAGGGGGTGGGCGGGAGCGTGAGCAGTTCTTC
. TRBJ2-7 TRBV5-1 . CASRSQGYEQYF TGCGCCAGCAGGTCGCAGGGCTACGAGCAGTACTTC
. TRBJ2-3 TRBV10-3 . CAIRGTRDTDTQYF TGTGCCATCCGCGGAACCCGGGACACAGATACGCAGTATTTT